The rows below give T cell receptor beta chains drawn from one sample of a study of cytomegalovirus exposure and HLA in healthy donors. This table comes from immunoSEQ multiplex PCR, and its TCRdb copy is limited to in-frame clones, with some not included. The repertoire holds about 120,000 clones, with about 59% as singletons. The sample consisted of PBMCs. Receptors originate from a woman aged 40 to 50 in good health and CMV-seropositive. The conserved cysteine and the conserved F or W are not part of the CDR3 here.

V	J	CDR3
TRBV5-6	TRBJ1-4	ASSLGAGRWPKLF
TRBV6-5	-	ASSYGTSYEQY
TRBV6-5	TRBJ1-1	ASRMGVRENTEAF
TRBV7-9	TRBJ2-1	ASSFSGTTQF
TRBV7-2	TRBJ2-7	ASSAAYEQY
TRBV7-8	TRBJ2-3	ASSPRELDTQY
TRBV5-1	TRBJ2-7	ASSLDIANEQY
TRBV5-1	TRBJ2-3	ASSLDYSPTDTQY
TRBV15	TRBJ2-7	ATSRPLSYEQY
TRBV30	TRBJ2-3	AWSGLAGVADTQY
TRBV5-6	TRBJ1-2	ASRLRRVTLNYGYT
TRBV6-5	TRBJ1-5	ASSSGQGNQPQH
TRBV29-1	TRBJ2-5	SVHPSGRGPQETQY
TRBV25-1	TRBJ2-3	ASSVLASTDTQY
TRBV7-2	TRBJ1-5	ASSDQPRVSNQPQH
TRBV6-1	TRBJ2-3	ASSEEGSGSTDTQY
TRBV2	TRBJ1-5	ASRDDEMDSPH
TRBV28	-	ASRSGTAIYEQY
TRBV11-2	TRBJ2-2	ASSLEWGAGELF
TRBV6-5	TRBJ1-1	ASEDRGSTRGAF
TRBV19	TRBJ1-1	ASSTRGRVGNTEAF
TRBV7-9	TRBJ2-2	SGHGTGELF
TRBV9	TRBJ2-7	ASSVEDAGLSGLAGVYEQY
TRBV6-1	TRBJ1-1	ASSEEGGNTEAF
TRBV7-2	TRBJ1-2	ASSSQGALANYGYT
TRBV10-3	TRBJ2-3	AISESQGSQDTQY
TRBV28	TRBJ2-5	ASGRRKKTQY
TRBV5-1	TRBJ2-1	ASSGGLALSSYNEQF
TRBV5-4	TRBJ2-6	ASSGGQGPSGANVLT
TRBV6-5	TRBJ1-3	ASSYSKTVNGNTIY
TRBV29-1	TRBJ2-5	SALTSGQETQY
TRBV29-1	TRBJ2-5	SVEDLAALQETQY
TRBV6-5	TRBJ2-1	ASTFLLAGFREQF
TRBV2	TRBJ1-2	ASSEYRGGGHYGYT
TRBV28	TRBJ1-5	ASSRLWRQGGQPQH
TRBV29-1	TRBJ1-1	SGGGRNTEAF
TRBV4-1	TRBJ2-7	ASSHDLVPVEQY
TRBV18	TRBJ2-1	ASSPGQPNDNEQF
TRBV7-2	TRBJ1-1	ASSLGQGRVAEAF
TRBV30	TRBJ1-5	AWSAGGNQPQH
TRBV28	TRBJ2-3	ASNQGGDTQY
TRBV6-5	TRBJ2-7	ASRSGTFLFEQY
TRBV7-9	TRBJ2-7	ASSGNFRGFESSYEQY
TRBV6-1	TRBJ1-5	ASSEAPHASQPQH
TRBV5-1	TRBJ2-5	ASSLGLAGETQY
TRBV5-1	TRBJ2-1	ASRVTSGSLSSYNEQF
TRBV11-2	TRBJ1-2	ASSLEVADYGYT
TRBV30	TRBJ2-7	AWSVSPGAPYEQY
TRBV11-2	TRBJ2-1	ASTLILSNEQF
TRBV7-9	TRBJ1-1	ASHPGSTLTEAF
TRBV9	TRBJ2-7	ASSVEGLAAFPGYEQY
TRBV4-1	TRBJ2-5	ASSQGTAKETQY
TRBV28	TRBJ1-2	ASYGGGVDGYT
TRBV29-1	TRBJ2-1	SGRGRFSSCNEQF
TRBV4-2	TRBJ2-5	ASSQDWGREAGETQY
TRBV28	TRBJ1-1	ASKTAGDMNTEAF
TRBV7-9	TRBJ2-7	SSSLGQGFYSYEQY